This T cell receptor beta chain was obtained from a study of CD8 T cells in ankylosing spondylitis. Overall study findings and caveats: Typical of ankylosing spondylitis blood, it appeared, was a TCR beta motif of several highly homologous variants.

TCR beta libraries were made by quantitative 5'-RACE with molecular barcodes. A single record per CDR3 protein comes from TCRdb applying MiXCR to the 5' RACE reads. The table shows under 850,000 distinct CDR3 sequences, with 19% occurring only once. With regard to this clonotype: As yet, its antigen is unknown.

The CDR3 runs to 20 residues. V shed 3 bases and J shed 0 bases, with 23 bases lying between them. CDR1 MGHRA and CDR2 YSYEKL come from the germline V gene. This receptor was obtained from a male donor with ankylosing spondylitis. V and J are TRBV4-1 and TRBJ1-4, with D maybe TRBD1 (5 bases). The source material was blood, either unsorted or a sorted T cell fraction (not recorded which). As DNA, the CDR3 is TGCGCCAGCAGCCATGGGGAGGGGCACAGGTGGGGGGCAACTAATGAAAAACTGTTTTTT. Encoded protein: CASSHGEGHRWGATNEKLFF.